Detailed here is one T cell receptor beta chain. This entry belongs to a study of T cell changes during pregnancy in multiple sclerosis. Generated by immunoSEQ multiplex PCR, the TCRdb table keeps only in-frame clones and is missing some. The sample lists about 42,000 clones; less than 90% were seen once. The germline gives CDR1 SGHKS, CDR2 YYEKEE (reference sequence). This CDR3 comprises 16 residues. The V gene end was trimmed by 0 bases and the J gene end by 9 bases; junction bases not matched to a gene: 6. The sample here was CD4+ T cells from peripheral blood mononuclear cells, taken before pregnancy. The V call is TRBV5-5, the J call TRBJ2-1; 13 bases are shared with TRBD2. This sequence originates from a female donor with multiple sclerosis, enrolled in a pregnancy study. The CDR3 region has the DNA TGTGCCAGCAGCTTGGGGCGACTAGCGGGAGGAAGTGAGCAGTTCTTC. Protein sequence: CASSLGRLAGGSEQFF.